A selection of T cell receptor beta chains follows, all from one sample in a study of early stage breast cancer tumors. Clones were sequenced by immunoSEQ multiplex PCR, and TCRdb holds only the in-frame ones, with some missing. Of around 10,000 clones in the sample, 65% to 70% were seen once. The sequencing input was breast tumor tissue. All receptors derive from a person aged 45 to 60 with breast cancer. The CDR3 runs from the conserved cysteine through the conserved F or W. D genes are given only for firm matches. A clone size is listed for some rows: how often the clone was seen (once, few, many), or a class if it is expanded.

J	length	D	size	V	CDR3	DNA
TRBJ2-3	12	.	few	TRBV9	CASSVEGDTQYF	TGTGCCAGCAGCGTAGAAGGAGATACGCAGTATTTT
TRBJ2-3	13	.	.	TRBV5-1	CASSLEGSDTQYF	TGCGCCAGCAGCTTGGAGGGCTCAGATACGCAGTATTTT
TRBJ2-7	17	TRBD2	few	TRBV27	CASSLISWAGGAYEQYF	TGTGCCAGCAGTTTAATCAGCTGGGCGGGGGGGGCCTACGAGCAGTACTTC
TRBJ1-2	13	.	.	TRBV4-1	CASSQGPALGYTF	TGCGCCAGCAGCCAAGGTCCGGCACTGGGCTACACCTTC
TRBJ1-1	15	TRBD1	once	TRBV7-9	CASSLTRDSPGTAFF	TGTGCCAGCAGTTTGACCCGGGACAGTCCCGGGACGGCTTTCTTT
TRBJ2-1	19	TRBD2	.	TRBV15	CATSRPPGGPNWPYNEQFF	TGTGCCACCAGCAGACCCCCGGGGGGTCCGAATTGGCCCTACAATGAGCAGTTCTTC
TRBJ2-3	14	.	.	TRBV30	CAWKPGPGTDTQYF	TGTGCCTGGAAGCCCGGACCGGGCACAGATACGCAGTATTTT
TRBJ1-2	13	.	few	TRBV19	CASSLGGGYGYTF	TGTGCCAGTAGCCTGGGGGGAGGCTATGGCTACACCTTC
TRBJ2-3	13	.	.	TRBV28	CASSRTDTDTQYF	TGTGCCAGCAGCCGGACAGACACAGATACGCAGTATTTT
TRBJ1-1	14	.	few	TRBV4-1	CASSQESLNTEAFF	TGCGCCAGCAGCCAAGAATCGCTGAACACTGAAGCTTTCTTT
TRBJ1-5	12	.	.	TRBV10-1	CASSHGNQPQHF	TGCGCCAGCAGTCATGGCAATCAGCCCCAGCATTTT
TRBJ2-7	14	TRBD1	.	TRBV6-1	CASSTGQGWYEQYF	TGTGCCAGCAGTACGGGACAGGGTTGGTACGAGCAGTACTTC
TRBJ2-1	14	TRBD1	.	TRBV5-1	CASSQVGQVDEQFF	TGCGCCAGCAGCCAAGTCGGACAGGTCGATGAGCAGTTCTTC
TRBJ2-7	15	.	.	TRBV5-6	CASSPVWQGSYEQYF	TGTGCCAGCAGCCCCGTGTGGCAGGGGTCCTACGAGCAGTACTTC
TRBJ1-2	13	.	.	TRBV7-2	CASSLEQFSGYTF	TGTGCCAGCAGCTTAGAACAGTTCAGTGGCTACACCTTC